This record concerns one T cell receptor beta chain sequence. Its antigen is currently unknown. The data stem from a study of cytomegalovirus exposure and HLA in healthy donors. Study-level points and caveats: In a later analysis, V- and J-gene trimming of beta chains associated with a DCLRE1C missense variant, replicated independently.

Vbeta (60) and Jbeta (13) primers were used in the PCR. Repertoires were generated with immunoSEQ multiplex PCR, while TCRdb's copy carries only in-frame clones and drops some. The ten top clones account for 1.5% to 2%, within a sample of about 130,000 clones. CDR1 MGHDK and CDR2 SYGVNS come from the germline V gene. The CDR3 is 16 amino acids. Trimming removed 4 bases from V and 2 bases from J, with 16 bases in between. The origin of this receptor is a woman between 35 and 50 years old in good health and CMV-seropositive. J is TRBJ2-3 and V is TRBV25-1; D is ambiguous. The sequenced sample was PBMCs. The CDR3 sequence: CASSGPGRPLTDTQYF. Written as DNA, the CDR3 is TGTGCCAGCAGTGGCCCCGGTCGCCCCCTCACAGATACGCAGTATTTT.